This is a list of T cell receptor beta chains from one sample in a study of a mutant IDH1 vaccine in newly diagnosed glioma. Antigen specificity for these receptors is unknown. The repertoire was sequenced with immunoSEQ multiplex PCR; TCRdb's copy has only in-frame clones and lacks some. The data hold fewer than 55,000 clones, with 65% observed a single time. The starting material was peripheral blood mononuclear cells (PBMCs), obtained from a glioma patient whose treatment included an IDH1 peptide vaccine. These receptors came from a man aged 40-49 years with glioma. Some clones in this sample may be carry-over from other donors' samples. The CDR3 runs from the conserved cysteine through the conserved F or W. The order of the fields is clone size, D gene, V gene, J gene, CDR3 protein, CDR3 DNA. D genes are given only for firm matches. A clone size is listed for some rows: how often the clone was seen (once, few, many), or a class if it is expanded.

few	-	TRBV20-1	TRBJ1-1	CRIPGDTEAFF	TGCAGAATCCCAGGGGACACTGAAGCTTTCTTT
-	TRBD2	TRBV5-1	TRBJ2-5	CASSSTNGLAETQYF	TGCGCCAGCAGCTCGACTAATGGACTAGCGGAGACCCAGTACTTC
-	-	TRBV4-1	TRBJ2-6	CASSQDALRQYPAANVLTF	TGCGCCAGCAGCCAGGACGCGCTCAGACAGTACCCGGCGGCCAACGTCCTGACTTTC
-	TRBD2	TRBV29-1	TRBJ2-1	CSVDASGGGWNEQFF	TGCAGCGTTGATGCTAGCGGGGGAGGTTGGAATGAGCAGTTCTTC
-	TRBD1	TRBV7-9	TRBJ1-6	CASSGPGQGHSPLHF	TGTGCCAGCAGCGGACCGGGACAGGGACATTCACCCCTCCACTTT
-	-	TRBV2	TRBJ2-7	CASSDSPYGQYF	TGTGCCAGCAGCGACAGTCCCTACGGGCAGTACTTC
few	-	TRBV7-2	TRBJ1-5	CASSRQENQPQHF	TGTGCCAGCAGTCGACAGGAGAACCAGCCCCAGCATTTT
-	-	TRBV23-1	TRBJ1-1	CASPRGREAFF	TGCGCCAGCCCCCGGGGCAGGGAAGCTTTCTTT
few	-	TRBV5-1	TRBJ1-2	CASSSQYTF	TGCGCCAGCAGCTCCCAATACACCTTC
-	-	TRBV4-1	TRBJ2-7	CASSLGPAPSSYEQYF	TGCGCCAGCAGCCTCGGCCCAGCGCCAAGCTCCTACGAGCAGTACTTC
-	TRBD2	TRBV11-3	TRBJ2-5	CASSPGLAGKETQYF	TGTGCCAGCAGCCCAGGACTAGCGGGGAAGGAGACCCAGTACTTC
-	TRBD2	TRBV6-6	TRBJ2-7	CASTYTGGIEQYF	TGTGCCAGCACCTATACGGGGGGTATCGAGCAGTACTTC
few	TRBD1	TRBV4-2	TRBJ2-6	CASSQDFENRGLAGANVLTF	TGTGCCAGCAGCCAAGATTTTGAGAACAGGGGGCTCGCTGGGGCCAACGTCCTGACTTTC
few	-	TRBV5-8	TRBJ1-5	CASSRELVSRGGNQPQHF	TGTGCCAGCAGTCGTGAGCTTGTTAGCAGGGGAGGAAATCAGCCCCAGCATTTT
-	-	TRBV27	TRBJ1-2	CASSPHREGYGYTF	TGTGCCAGCAGTCCCCACAGGGAGGGCTATGGCTACACCTTC
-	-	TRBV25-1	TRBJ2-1	CASIGPVQGEQFF	TGTGCCAGCATCGGACCGGTCCAGGGTGAGCAGTTCTTC
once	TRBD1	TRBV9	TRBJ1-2	CASSRTGGKGYTF	TGTGCCAGCAGCCGGACAGGGGGAAAGGGCTACACCTTC
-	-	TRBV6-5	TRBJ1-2	CASSYSGRRTYGYTF	TGTGCCAGCAGTTACTCGGGCAGGAGGACCTATGGCTACACCTTC
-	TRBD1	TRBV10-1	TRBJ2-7	CASSENRGSYEQYF	TGCGCCAGCAGTGAGAACAGGGGCTCCTACGAGCAGTACTTC
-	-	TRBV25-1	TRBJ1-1	CASKDGDTEAFF	TGTGCCAGCAAGGACGGGGACACTGAAGCTTTCTTT
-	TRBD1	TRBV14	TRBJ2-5	CASSPGTGGTETQYF	TGTGCCAGCAGCCCCGGGACAGGGGGAACAGAGACCCAGTACTTC
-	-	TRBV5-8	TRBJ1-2	CASSLEGASSYTF	TGTGCCAGCAGCTTGGAAGGGGCTTCAAGCTACACCTTC
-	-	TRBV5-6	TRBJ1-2	CASSLGINYGYTF	TGTGCCAGCAGCTTAGGCATAAACTATGGCTACACCTTC
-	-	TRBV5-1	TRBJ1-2	CASSLAGSPQTNYGYTF	TGCGCCAGCAGCTTGGCCGGGTCTCCGCAGACCAACTATGGCTACACCTTC
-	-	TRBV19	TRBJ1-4	CATRPRGTNEKLFF	TGTGCCACCCGCCCCCGGGGGACTAATGAAAAACTGTTTTTT
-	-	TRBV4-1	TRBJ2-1	CASSQDQVSGGNNEQFF	TGCGCCAGCAGCCAAGATCAGGTTTCGGGCGGGAATAATGAGCAGTTCTTC
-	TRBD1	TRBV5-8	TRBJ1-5	CASSPQGWSNQPQHF	TGTGCCAGCAGCCCACAGGGGTGGAGCAATCAGCCCCAGCATTTT
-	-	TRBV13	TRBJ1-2	CASSLYGTGNYGYTF	TGTGCCAGCAGCTTATATGGGACTGGGAACTATGGCTACACCTTC
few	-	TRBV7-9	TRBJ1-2	CASSLVLGGPYGYTF	TGTGCCAGCAGCTTAGTCCTAGGGGGGCCCTATGGCTACACCTTC
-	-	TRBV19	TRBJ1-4	CASSTYSLGGPGEKLFF	TGTGCCAGTAGTACCTACTCCTTAGGGGGGCCGGGTGAAAAACTGTTTTTT
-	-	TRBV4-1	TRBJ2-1	CASSHATGSYNEQFF	TGCGCCAGCAGCCATGCTACGGGCTCCTACAATGAGCAGTTCTTC
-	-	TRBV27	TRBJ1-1	CASSSRHNTEAFF	TGTGCCAGCAGTTCTAGGCACAACACTGAAGCTTTCTTT
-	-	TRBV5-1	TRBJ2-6	CASSLDHSGANVLTF	TGCGCCAGCAGCTTGGATCACTCTGGGGCCAACGTCCTGACTTTC
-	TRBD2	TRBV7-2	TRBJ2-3	CASSRGGGNTDTQYF	TGTGCCAGCAGCCGCGGGGGGGGGAACACAGATACGCAGTATTTT
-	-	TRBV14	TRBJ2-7	CASSRPHYEQYF	TGTGCCAGCAGCCGACCACACTACGAGCAGTACTTC
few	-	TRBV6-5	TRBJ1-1	CASSPVLNTEAFF	TGTGCCAGCAGTCCAGTCTTGAACACTGAAGCTTTCTTT
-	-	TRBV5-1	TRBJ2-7	CASSLAVLQGEQYF	TGCGCCAGCAGCTTGGCCGTGCTGCAGGGTGAGCAGTACTTC
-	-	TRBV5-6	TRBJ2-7	CASSLARGSYEQYF	TGTGCCAGCAGCTTGGCGCGGGGTTCCTACGAGCAGTACTTC
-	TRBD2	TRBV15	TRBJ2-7	CATGGPAGGYEQYF	TGTGCCACCGGGGGTCCAGCGGGGGGATACGAGCAGTACTTC
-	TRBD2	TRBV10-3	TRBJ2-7	CAISGLAGDEQYF	TGTGCCATCAGTGGGCTAGCGGGGGATGAGCAGTACTTC
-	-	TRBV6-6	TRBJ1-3	CASRTSSSGNTIYF	TGTGCCAGCAGAACCAGTAGCTCTGGAAACACCATATATTTT
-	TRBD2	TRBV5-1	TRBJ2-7	CASSLGPLAGSNYEQYF	TGCGCCAGCAGCTTGGGGCCGCTAGCGGGGAGCAATTACGAGCAGTACTTC
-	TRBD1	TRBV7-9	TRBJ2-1	CASSWTGNSYNEQFF	TGTGCCAGCAGCTGGACAGGGAATAGCTACAATGAGCAGTTCTTC
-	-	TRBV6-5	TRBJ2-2	CASSFRPENTGELFF	TGTGCCAGCAGTTTCCGACCCGAGAACACCGGGGAGCTGTTTTTT
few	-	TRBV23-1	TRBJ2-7	CASSRGGPRSYEQYF	TGCGCCAGCAGTCGAGGAGGGCCCAGGTCCTACGAGCAGTACTTC
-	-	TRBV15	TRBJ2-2	CATSRDRAGANTGELFF	TGTGCCACCAGCAGAGATCGGGCGGGTGCGAACACCGGGGAGCTGTTTTTT
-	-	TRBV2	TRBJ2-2	CASSSYPAGELFF	TGTGCCAGCAGTTCTTACCCAGCGGGGGAGCTGTTTTTT
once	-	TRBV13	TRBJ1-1	CASSLGTALNTEAFF	TGTGCCAGCAGCTTAGGGACAGCCTTGAACACTGAAGCTTTCTTT
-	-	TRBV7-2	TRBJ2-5	CASSVTDRKTQYF	TGTGCCAGCAGCGTAACCGACAGGAAGACCCAGTACTTC